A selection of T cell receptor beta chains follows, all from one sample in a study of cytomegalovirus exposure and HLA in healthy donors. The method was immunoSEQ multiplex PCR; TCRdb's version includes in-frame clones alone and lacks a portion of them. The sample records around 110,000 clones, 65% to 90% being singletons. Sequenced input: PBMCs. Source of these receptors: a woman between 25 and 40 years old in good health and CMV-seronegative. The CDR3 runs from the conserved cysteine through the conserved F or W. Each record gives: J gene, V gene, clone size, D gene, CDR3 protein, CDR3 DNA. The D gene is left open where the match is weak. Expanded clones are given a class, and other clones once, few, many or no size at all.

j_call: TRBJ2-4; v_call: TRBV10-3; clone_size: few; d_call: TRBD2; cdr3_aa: CAISDGLGGAKNIQYF; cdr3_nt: TGTGCCATCAGTGACGGTCTGGGGGGGGCCAAAAACATTCAGTACTTC
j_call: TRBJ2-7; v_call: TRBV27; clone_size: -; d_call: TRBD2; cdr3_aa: CASSLGTSGRAREQYF; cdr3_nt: TGTGCCAGCAGTCTAGGGACTAGCGGGAGGGCCAGGGAGCAGTACTTC
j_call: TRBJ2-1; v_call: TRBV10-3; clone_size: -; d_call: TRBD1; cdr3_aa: CAISVQGAGEQFF; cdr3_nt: TGTGCCATCAGTGTTCAGGGGGCTGGTGAGCAGTTCTTC
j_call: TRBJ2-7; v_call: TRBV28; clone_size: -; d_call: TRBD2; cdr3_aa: CASSLAGGYEQYF; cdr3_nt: TGTGCCAGCAGTTTAGCGGGAGGGTACGAGCAGTACTTC
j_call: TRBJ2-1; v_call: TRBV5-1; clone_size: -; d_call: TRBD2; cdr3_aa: CASSLGASGRNYNEQFF; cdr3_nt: TGCGCCAGCAGCTTGGGGGCTAGCGGGAGGAATTACAATGAGCAGTTCTTC
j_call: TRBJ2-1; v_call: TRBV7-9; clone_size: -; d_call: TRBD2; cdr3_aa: CASSSKTAGGIYNEQFF; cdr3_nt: TGTGCCAGCAGCTCAAAGACGGCGGGAGGGATCTACAATGAGCAGTTCTTC
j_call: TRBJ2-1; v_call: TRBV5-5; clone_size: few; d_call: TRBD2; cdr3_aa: CASRRTRGVNEQFF; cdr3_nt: TGTGCCAGCAGGAGGACTAGGGGAGTAAATGAGCAGTTCTTC
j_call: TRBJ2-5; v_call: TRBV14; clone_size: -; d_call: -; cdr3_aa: CASSQGAVRGETQYF; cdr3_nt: TGTGCCAGCAGCCAAGGTGCTGTCAGGGGAGAGACCCAGTACTTC
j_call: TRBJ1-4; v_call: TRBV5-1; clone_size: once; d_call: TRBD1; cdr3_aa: CASSLAGTGNEKLFF; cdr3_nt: TGCGCCAGCAGCTTGGCCGGGACAGGGAATGAAAAACTGTTTTTT
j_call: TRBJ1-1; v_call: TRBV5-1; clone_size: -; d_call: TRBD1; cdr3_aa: CASSRGQSGGTEAFF; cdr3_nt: TGCGCCAGCAGCCGGGGACAGAGCGGGGGGACTGAAGCTTTCTTT
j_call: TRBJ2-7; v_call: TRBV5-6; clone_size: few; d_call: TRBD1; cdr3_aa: CASSDRAYEQYF; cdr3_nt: TGTGCCAGCAGCGACAGGGCCTACGAGCAGTACTTC
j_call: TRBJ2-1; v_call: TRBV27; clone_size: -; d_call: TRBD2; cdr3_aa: CASSHERGDEQFF; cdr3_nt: TGTGCCAGCAGCCATGAGCGGGGTGATGAGCAGTTCTTC
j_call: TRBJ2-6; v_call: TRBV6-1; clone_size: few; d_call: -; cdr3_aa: CASSELGANVLTF; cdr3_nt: TGTGCCAGCAGTGAACTCGGGGCCAACGTCCTGACTTTC
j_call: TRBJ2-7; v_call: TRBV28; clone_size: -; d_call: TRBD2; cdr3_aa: CASSLSTSEFGSYEQYF; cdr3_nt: TGTGCCAGCAGTTTATCGACTAGCGAATTCGGATCCTACGAGCAGTACTTC
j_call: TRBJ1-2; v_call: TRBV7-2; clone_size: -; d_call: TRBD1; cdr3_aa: CASSPFVGQGDVYTF; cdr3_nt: TGTGCCAGCAGCCCCTTTGTCGGACAGGGAGATGTCTACACCTTC
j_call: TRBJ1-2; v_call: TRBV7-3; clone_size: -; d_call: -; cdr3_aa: CASSLAGDYGYTF; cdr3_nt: TGTGCCAGCAGTCTCGCCGGGGACTATGGCTACACCTTC
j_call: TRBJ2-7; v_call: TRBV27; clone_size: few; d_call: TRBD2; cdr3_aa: CASRAGGNEQYF; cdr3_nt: TGTGCCAGCAGGGCGGGAGGGAACGAGCAGTACTTC
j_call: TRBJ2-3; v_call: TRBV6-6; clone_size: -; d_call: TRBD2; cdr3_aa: CASSLAASTDTQYF; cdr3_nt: TGTGCCAGCAGTCTAGCGGCCTCCACAGATACGCAGTATTTT
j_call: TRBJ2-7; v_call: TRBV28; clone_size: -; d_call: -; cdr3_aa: CASSLPEFSYEQYF; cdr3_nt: TGTGCCAGCAGTTTACCGGAGTTCTCCTACGAGCAGTACTTC
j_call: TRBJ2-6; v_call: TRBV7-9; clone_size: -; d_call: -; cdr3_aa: CASSSFGANVLTF; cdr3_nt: TGTGCCAGCAGCTCCTTTGGGGCCAACGTCCTGACTTTC
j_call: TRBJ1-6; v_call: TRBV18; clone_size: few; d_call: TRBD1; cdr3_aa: CASTGRDSYNSPLHF; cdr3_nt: TGTGCCAGCACCGGAAGGGACAGCTATAATTCACCCCTCCACTTT
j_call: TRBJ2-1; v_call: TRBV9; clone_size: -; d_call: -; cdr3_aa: CASSVDQRRTDEQFF; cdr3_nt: TGTGCCAGCAGCGTAGACCAGCGGAGGACAGATGAGCAGTTCTTC
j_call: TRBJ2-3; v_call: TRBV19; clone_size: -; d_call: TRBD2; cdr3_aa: CASSIGEGSTDTQYF; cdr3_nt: TGTGCCAGTAGTATAGGGGAGGGGAGCACAGATACGCAGTATTTT
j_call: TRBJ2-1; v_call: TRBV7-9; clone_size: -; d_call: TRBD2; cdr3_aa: CAYGMGTNPYNEQFF; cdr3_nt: TGTGCCTACGGAATGGGGACTAACCCCTACAATGAGCAGTTCTTC
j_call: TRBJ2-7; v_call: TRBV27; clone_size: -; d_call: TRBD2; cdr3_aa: CASSSGLVYEQYF; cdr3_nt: TGTGCCAGCAGTTCCGGACTAGTCTACGAGCAGTACTTC
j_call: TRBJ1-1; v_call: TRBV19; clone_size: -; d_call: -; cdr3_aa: CASIETEAFF; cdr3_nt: TGTGCCAGTATTGAGACTGAAGCTTTCTTT
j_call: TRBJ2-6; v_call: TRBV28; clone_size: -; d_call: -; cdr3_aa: CASRGAPGGANVLTF; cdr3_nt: TGTGCCAGCCGGGGGGCGCCGGGAGGGGCCAACGTCCTGACTTTC
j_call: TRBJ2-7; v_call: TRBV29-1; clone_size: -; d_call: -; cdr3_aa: CSVGDFSGGEQYF; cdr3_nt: TGCAGCGTTGGGGACTTCTCTGGGGGCGAGCAGTACTTC
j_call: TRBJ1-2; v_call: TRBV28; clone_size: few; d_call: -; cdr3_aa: CASSITGTTGGYTF; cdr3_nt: TGTGCCAGCAGTATAACCGGGACAACAGGAGGCTACACCTTC
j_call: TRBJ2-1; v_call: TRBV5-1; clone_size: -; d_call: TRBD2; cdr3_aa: CASSNTAGGRDEQFF; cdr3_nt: TGCGCCAGCAGCAACACAGCGGGAGGCAGGGATGAGCAGTTCTTC
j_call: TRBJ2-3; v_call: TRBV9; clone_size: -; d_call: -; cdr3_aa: CASSVDGGANTDTQYF; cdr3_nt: TGTGCCAGCAGCGTAGATGGCGGGGCGAACACAGATACGCAGTATTTT
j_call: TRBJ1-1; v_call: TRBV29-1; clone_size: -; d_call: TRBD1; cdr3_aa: CSVQGTMNTEAFF; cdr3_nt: TGCAGCGTACAGGGGACAATGAACACTGAAGCTTTCTTT
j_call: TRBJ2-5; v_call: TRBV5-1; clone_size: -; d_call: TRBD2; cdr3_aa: CASSPGTSGGGTQYF; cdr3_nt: TGCGCCAGCAGCCCTGGGACTAGCGGGGGAGGGACCCAGTACTTC